This TCR beta chain was recovered during a study of blood T cells in healthy people across ages. The study, taken as a whole, reports: In older individuals, TCR beta diversity per million T cells was lower, falling roughly linearly with age. PBMC samples, being unsorted, prevented any conclusive comparison of naive and antigen-experienced cells.

Combining a sample-barcoded 5' primer with a J-beta primer mix, a second PCR ran for 7 to 11 cycles. One entry per CDR3 protein results from TCRdb running MiXCR on the 5' RACE reads. Here the sample spans fewer than 1.5 million distinct CDR3 sequences, roughly 40% being singletons. This CDR3 region has 14 residues. Germline CDR1 DFQATT, CDR2 SNEGSKA (reference sequence). Deletions cut 3 bases from V and 1 base from J, with 10 bases between. Of note for this clonotype: What it binds is unknown.

This receptor was obtained from a woman aged 18-29 years in good health. The material sequenced was blood. The chain has TRBV20-1 and TRBJ2-4; D is uncertain. CDR3 nucleotide sequence: TGCAGTGCTAGGACGAGGTTGGCCAAAAACATTCAGTACTTC. Translated, it gives CSARTRLAKNIQYF.